This TCR beta chain is drawn from a study of CD8+CD57+ T cells in acquired aplastic anemia. Study-wide background: Average DNA yield from sorted CD4+ and CD8+ cells was around 3 ug. The study obtained 11 million or so reads on average for CD4+ cells from healthy donors.

A remark on this clonotype: Its specificity is unknown.

It was genomic DNA that served as the template for profiling TCR beta VDJ and CDR3. From the reads, TCRdb called clonotypes with MiXCR, one entry per CDR3 protein. The sample holds roughly 81,000 distinct CDR3 sequences; about 45% are singletons and the top ten take over 50%. Study-wide points: Patients and controls turned out to have roughly 31 CD8+ CDR3 sequences in common. Patients and controls were not found to differ significantly in CD8+ Simpson's diversity.

With V trimmed by 6 bases and J by 1 base, 7 bases remained unmatched. Looked up from germline, CDR1 is MNHNS and CDR2 is SASEGT. The CDR3 runs to 16 residues. Sequencing was performed on sorted CD4+, CD8+, or CD8+CD57+ T cells (not recorded which) from PBMCs. This chain links TRBV6-1 with TRBJ1-2; 11 nucleotides agree with TRBD1. The sequence was obtained from a human donor in good health, serving as a control. The CDR3 protein is CASSLGQGASNYGYTF. The CDR3 nucleotides read TGTGCCAGCAGCTTAGGACAGGGGGCAAGTAACTATGGCTACACCTTC.